Reported below is one T cell receptor (beta chain). The antigen is not known. These data originate in a study of long-term antiretroviral therapy in people with HIV. Germline V gene data show CDR1 as SNHLY and CDR2 as FYNNEI. V was cut by 3 bases and J by 5 bases, with 7 bases left in between. The CDR3 sequence is 12 residues long. Findings of the study overall: Diversity measured after ART increased yet remained under transplant donor controls.

Survey-level immunoSEQ v3.0 assays were run. Method: immunoSEQ multiplex PCR; TCRdb's copy keeps in-frame clones and lacks some. Altogether about 26,000 clones are present, more than 75% being singletons, with the ten largest covering 8% to 9%. The chain has TRBV2 and TRBJ2-5; perhaps TRBD1 as D (5 bases). Sequences were derived from unsorted PBMCs, sampled about 5 years after starting antiretroviral therapy. The TCR comes from a man between 35 and 55 years old with HIV. The CDR3 DNA is TGTGCCAGCAGTGACAGGGCGGAGACCCAGTACTTC. It yields the protein CASSDRAETQYF.